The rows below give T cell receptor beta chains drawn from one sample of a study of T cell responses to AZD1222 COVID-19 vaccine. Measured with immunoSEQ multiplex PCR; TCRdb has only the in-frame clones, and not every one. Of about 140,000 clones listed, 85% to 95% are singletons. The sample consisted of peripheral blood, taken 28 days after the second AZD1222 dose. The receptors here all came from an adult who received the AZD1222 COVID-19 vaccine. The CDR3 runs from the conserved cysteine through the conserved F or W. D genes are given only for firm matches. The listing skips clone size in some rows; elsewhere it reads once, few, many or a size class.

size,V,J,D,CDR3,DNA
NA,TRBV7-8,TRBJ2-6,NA,CASSSSSGANVLTF,TGTGCCAGCAGCTCCTCCTCTGGGGCCAACGTCCTGACTTTC
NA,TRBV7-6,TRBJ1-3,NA,CASAQGDTIYF,TGTGCCAGCGCGCAGGGAGACACCATATATTTT
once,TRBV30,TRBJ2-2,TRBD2,CAWTPLSGRYTGELFF,TGTGCCTGGACCCCACTTAGCGGGAGGTACACCGGGGAGCTGTTTTTT
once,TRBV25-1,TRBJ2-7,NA,CASSAAGNEQYF,TGTGCCAGCAGTGCCGCGGGAAACGAGCAGTACTTC
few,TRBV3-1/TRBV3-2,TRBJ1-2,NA,CASSREGLGGYTF,TGTGCCAGCAGCCGGGAGGGACTGGGAGGCTACACCTTC
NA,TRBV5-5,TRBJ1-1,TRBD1,CASSRQGMNTEAFF,TGTGCCAGCAGCCGACAGGGGATGAACACTGAAGCTTTCTTT
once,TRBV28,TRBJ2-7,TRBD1,CASSLEQGKHEQYF,TGTGCCAGCAGTTTGGAACAGGGGAAACACGAGCAGTACTTC
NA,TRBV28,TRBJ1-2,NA,CASSRGHNYGYTF,TGTGCCAGCAGTAGGGGACACAACTATGGCTACACCTTC
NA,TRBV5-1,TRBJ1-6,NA,CASSLRDLNPNSPLHF,TGCGCCAGCAGCTTAAGGGATCTCAATCCGAATTCACCCCTCCACTTT
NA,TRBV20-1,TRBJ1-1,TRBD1,CSASRDRGTEAFF,TGCAGTGCCAGTAGGGACAGGGGCACTGAAGCTTTCTTT
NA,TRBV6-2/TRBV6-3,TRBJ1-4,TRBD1,CASSYNRGPEKLFF,TGTGCCAGCAGTTACAACAGGGGGCCTGAAAAACTGTTTTTT
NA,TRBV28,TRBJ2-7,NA,CASSSQGPSYEQYF,TGTGCCAGCAGTTCCCAGGGCCCCTCCTACGAGCAGTACTTC
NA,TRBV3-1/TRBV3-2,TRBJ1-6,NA,CASSQGRGRSPLHF,TGTGCCAGCAGCCAAGGGCGGGGTAGATCACCCCTCCACTTT
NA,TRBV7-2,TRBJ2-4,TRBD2,CASSHGLAGASSKNIQYF,TGTGCCAGCAGCCACGGACTAGCGGGAGCGTCGTCCAAAAACATTCAGTACTTC
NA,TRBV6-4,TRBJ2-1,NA,CASSGSSEDEQFF,TGTGCCAGCAGTGGGTCTAGCGAGGATGAGCAGTTCTTC
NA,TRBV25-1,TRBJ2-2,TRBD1,CASSDPGQGITGELFF,TGTGCCAGCAGTGATCCAGGACAGGGGATCACCGGGGAGCTGTTTTTT
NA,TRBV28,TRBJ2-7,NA,CASQSGSHRHEQYF,TGTGCCAGCCAATCCGGGTCCCACCGCCACGAGCAGTACTTC
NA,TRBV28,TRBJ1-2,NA,CASSSARTVLFYGYTF,TGTGCCAGCAGTTCCGCCCGGACTGTACTTTTTTATGGCTACACCTTC
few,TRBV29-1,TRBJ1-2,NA,CSVDRGANGYTF,TGCAGCGTTGATCGGGGGGCGAATGGCTACACCTTC
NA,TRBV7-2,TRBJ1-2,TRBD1,CASSLEGTGVNGYTF,TGTGCCAGCAGCTTAGAGGGGACAGGGGTAAACGGCTACACCTTC
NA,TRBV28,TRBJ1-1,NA,CASSLYTGFGNTEAFF,TGTGCCAGCAGTTTATACACGGGGTTCGGGAACACTGAAGCTTTCTTT
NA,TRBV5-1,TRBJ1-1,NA,CASSLVQGPTEAFF,TGCGCCAGCAGCTTGGTCCAGGGACCCACTGAAGCTTTCTTT
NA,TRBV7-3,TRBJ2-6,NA,CASSLSHVLTF,TGTGCCAGCAGCTTATCGCACGTCCTGACTTTC
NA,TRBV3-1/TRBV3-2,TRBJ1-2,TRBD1,CASSVGTENYGYTF,TGTGCCAGCAGCGTTGGGACAGAGAACTATGGCTACACCTTC
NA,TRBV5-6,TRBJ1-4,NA,CASSLGSPRTNEKLFF,TGTGCCAGCAGCTTAGGAAGCCCTAGGACTAATGAAAAACTGTTTTTT
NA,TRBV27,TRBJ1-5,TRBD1,CASSLEGQGNQPQHF,TGTGCCAGCAGTTTGGAGGGACAGGGTAATCAGCCCCAGCATTTT
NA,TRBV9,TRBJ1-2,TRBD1,CASSGTGYGYGYTF,TGTGCCAGCAGCGGGACAGGGTACGGGTATGGCTACACCTTC
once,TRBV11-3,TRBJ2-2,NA,CASSPRMGVRALNTGELFF,TGTGCCAGCAGCCCCCGAATGGGGGTAAGGGCCCTGAACACCGGGGAGCTGTTTTTT
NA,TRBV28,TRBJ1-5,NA,CASSLYRNEGNQPQHF,TGTGCCAGCAGTTTATACAGGAACGAGGGCAATCAGCCCCAGCATTTT
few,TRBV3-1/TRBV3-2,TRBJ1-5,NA,CASSYRTGNQPQHF,TGTGCCAGCAGCTACAGGACGGGCAATCAGCCCCAGCATTTT
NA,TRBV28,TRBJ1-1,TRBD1,CASRGTGGDTEAFF,TGTGCCAGCAGGGGGACAGGGGGGGACACTGAAGCTTTCTTT
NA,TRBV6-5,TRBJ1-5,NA,CASIQGRAYNQPQHF,TGTGCCAGCATTCAAGGCAGAGCTTACAATCAGCCCCAGCATTTT
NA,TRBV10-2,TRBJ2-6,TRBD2,CASRDPGLAGFSGANVLTF,TGCGCCAGCAGGGATCCGGGACTAGCGGGGTTTTCTGGGGCCAACGTCCTGACTTTC
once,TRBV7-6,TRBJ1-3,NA,CASSRDLSGNTIYF,TGTGCCAGCAGCCGGGACCTCTCTGGAAACACCATATATTTT
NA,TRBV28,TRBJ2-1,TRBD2,CASSSLTSGSYNEQFF,TGTGCCAGCAGTTCCCTCACTAGCGGGAGTTACAATGAGCAGTTCTTC
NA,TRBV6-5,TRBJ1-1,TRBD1,CATFGTANTEAFF,TGTGCCACCTTCGGGACAGCAAACACTGAAGCTTTCTTT
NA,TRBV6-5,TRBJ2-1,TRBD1,CASTRDRDGEQFF,TGTGCCAGCACCAGGGACAGGGACGGTGAGCAGTTCTTC
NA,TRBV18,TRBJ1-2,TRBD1,CASSPGTDPWGYTF,TGTGCCAGCTCACCAGGGACAGACCCCTGGGGCTACACCTTC
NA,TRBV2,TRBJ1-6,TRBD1,CATSPPGQGNSPLHF,TGTGCCACCTCACCCCCGGGACAGGGTAATTCACCCCTCCACTTT
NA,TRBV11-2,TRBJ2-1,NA,CASSNPSVGEQFF,TGTGCCAGCAGTAATCCTAGCGTAGGTGAGCAGTTCTTC
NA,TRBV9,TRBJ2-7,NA,CASSVAGSDTYEQYF,TGTGCCAGCAGCGTAGCTGGCTCAGATACTTACGAGCAGTACTTC
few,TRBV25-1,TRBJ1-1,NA,CASSEVRNTEAFF,TGTGCCAGCAGTGAGGTCCGGAACACTGAAGCTTTCTTT
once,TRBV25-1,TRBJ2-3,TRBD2,CASRSGGLGADTQYF,TGTGCCAGCAGGTCGGGTGGACTAGGAGCAGATACGCAGTATTTT
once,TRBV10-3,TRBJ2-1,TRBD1,CAISSTQGAYNEQFF,TGTGCCATCAGCTCGACACAGGGGGCCTACAATGAGCAGTTCTTC
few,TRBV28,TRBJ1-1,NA,CASSLVFRAVNTEAFF,TGTGCCAGCAGTTTAGTTTTCAGGGCGGTGAACACTGAAGCTTTCTTT
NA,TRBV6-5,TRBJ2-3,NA,CASTLYSDTQYF,TGTGCCAGCACCCTGTATTCAGATACGCAGTATTTT
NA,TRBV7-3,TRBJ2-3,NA,CASSLWIRGPRADTQYF,TGTGCCAGCAGCTTATGGATTCGGGGGCCTCGCGCAGATACGCAGTATTTT
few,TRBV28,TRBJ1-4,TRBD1,CASSLLGTGNEKLFF,TGTGCCAGCAGTTTATTGGGGACAGGGAATGAAAAACTGTTTTTT
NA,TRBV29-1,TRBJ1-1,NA,CSVVRGMATEAFF,TGCAGCGTTGTACGAGGGATGGCAACTGAAGCTTTCTTT
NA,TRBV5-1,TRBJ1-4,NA,CATRQAGHEKLFF,TGCGCCACCAGACAGGCTGGGCATGAAAAACTGTTTTTT
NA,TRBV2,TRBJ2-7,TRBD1,CASGTGTESYEQYF,TGTGCCAGCGGGACCGGGACAGAATCCTACGAGCAGTACTTC
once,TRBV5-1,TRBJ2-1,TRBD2,CASSLGLAGGVPSYNEQFF,TGCGCCAGCAGCTTGGGGCTAGCGGGAGGTGTTCCTTCCTACAATGAGCAGTTCTTC
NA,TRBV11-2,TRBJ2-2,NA,CASSLESGGRTGELFF,TGTGCCAGCAGCTTAGAGAGCGGAGGTCGGACCGGGGAGCTGTTTTTT
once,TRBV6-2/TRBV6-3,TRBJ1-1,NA,CASSYEMGRGSTEAFF,TGTGCCAGCAGTTACGAAATGGGGCGAGGGAGCACTGAAGCTTTCTTT
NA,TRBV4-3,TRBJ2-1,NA,CASSQAPTDEQFF,TGCGCCAGCAGCCAAGCCCCTACGGATGAGCAGTTCTTC
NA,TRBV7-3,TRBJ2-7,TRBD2,CASSLNPSGRYEQYF,TGTGCCAGCAGCTTAAATCCTAGCGGGAGGTACGAGCAGTACTTC
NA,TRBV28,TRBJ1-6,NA,CASLSRGNSPLHF,TGTGCCAGCCTCTCCAGGGGTAATTCACCCCTCCACTTT